A single sample gave rise to the 14 T cell receptor beta chains below, sequenced in a study of beta chain features in type 1 diabetes. Reverse transcribing all isolated RNA meant expressed TCRB transcripts were sequenced. Data came from immunoSEQ multiplex PCR; TCRdb stores just in-frame clones and leaves some out. Among under 300,000 clones listed, approximately 8% were seen once. The sample comprised central memory CD4+ T cells from blood. The receptor set was obtained from a woman between 18 and 29 years old in good health.

This clone showed up just a few times. The rearrangement joins TRBV29-1 to TRBJ1-1, with 9 bases lining up with TRBD1. Germline V lookup: CDR1 SQVTM, CDR2 ANQGSEA. J lost 1 base, V lost 7 bases, and 16 bases had no gene match. CDR3 length: 17 residues. CDR3 bases: TGCAGCGCTTACACCCGGGACAGGGCCTATCGGAACACTGAAGCTTTCTTT. Protein: CSAYTRDRAYRNTEAFF. The full variable domain, rest sourced from reference TRBV29-1 and TRBJ1-1, is SAVISQKPSRDICQRGTSLTIQCQVDSQVTMMFWYRQQPGQSLTLIATANQGSEATYESGFVIDKFPISRPNLTFSTLTVSNMSPEDSSIYLCSAYTRDRAYRNTEAFFGQGTRLTVV.

This clone has a count of ten or more. V is TRBV7-2 and J is TRBJ2-2, with TRBD1 matching over 8 bases. The CDR3 has 15 amino acids. V gave up 5 bases and J gave up 6 bases; unmatched junction bases: 8. Germline V gene lookup returns CDR1 SGHTA and CDR2 FQGNSA. The CDR3 is CASSMTGVTAGELFF. CDR3 sequence (DNA): TGTGCCAGCAGCATGACAGGGGTAACCGCCGGGGAGCTGTTTTTT.

V usage is TRBV5-4 and J usage is TRBJ1-2; TRBD1 matches 9 bases. CDR3 length: 14 amino acids. CDR1 is SGHNT, CDR2 YYREEE, per germline (reference sequence). Trimming removed 5 bases from V and 4 bases from J; junction bases left unmatched: 6. DNA for the CDR3: TGTGCCAGCAGTGGGACAGGGAAAACCTATGGCTACACCTTC. It codes for CASSGTGKTYGYTF.

This clone was seen only a few times. The CDR3 region is CASREGQTNYGYTF. The DNA for the CDR3 is TGTGCCAGCAGGGAGGGACAAACTAACTATGGCTACACCTTC. The chain recombines TRBV2 with TRBJ1-2; possibly TRBD1 for D (6 bases). Germline CDR1 and CDR2: SNHLY and FYNNEI. Trimming removed 6 bases at V and 0 bases at J, with 11 bases between. The CDR3 covers 14 residues.

This clone was found many times. This chain uses TRBV7-9 with TRBJ2-3; D unresolved. The CDR3 covers 13 residues. Trimming shortened V by 6 bases and J by 2 bases, and 9 bases separated the two germline ends. The V gene's germline CDR1 is SEHNR and CDR2 FQNEAQ (reference sequence). The chain's CDR3 is CASRPKFTDTQYF. The DNA of the CDR3 is TGTGCCAGCAGGCCAAAGTTCACAGATACGCAGTATTTT. Full variable domain (remainder filled in from reference TRBV7-9 and TRBJ2-3): DTGVSQNPRHKITKRGQNVTFRCDPISEHNRLYWYRQTLGQGPEFLTYFQNEAQLEKSRLLSDRFSAERPKGSFSTLEIQRTEQGDSAMYLCASRPKFTDTQYFGPGTRLTVL.

The genes are TRBV2 and TRBJ2-5; D could derive from TRBD1 or TRBD2 (6 bases each). V lost 6 bases and J 1 base, leaving 12 bases between the germline ends. Germline CDR1 reads SNHLY; CDR2 reads FYNNEI. The CDR3 loop spans 14 amino acids. Here the CDR3 reads CASSPTGAQETQYF. The CDR3 DNA sequence: TGTGCCAGCAGCCCTACGGGGGCCCAAGAGACCCAGTACTTC.

V is TRBV6-5 and J is TRBJ2-1; TRBD2 matches 10 bases. V shed 2 bases and J 11 bases; nucleotides not matched to a gene: 12. This CDR3 contains 16 residues. Per germline, CDR1 MNHEY and CDR2 SVGAGI. The CDR3 DNA is TGTGCCAGCAGTTACCTCGGGACTAGCGCGAACCCCCAGCAGTTCTTC. Translating it yields CASSYLGTSANPQQFF.

J is TRBJ1-1 and V is TRBV28, with TRBD1 matching over 11 bases. V lost 3 bases to trimming and J lost 4 bases; unmatched junction nucleotides: 4. Germline-derived CDR1 and CDR2 are MDHEN and SYDVKM. CDR3 length equals 15 residues. The DNA of the CDR3 is TGTGCCAGCAGTTTCCACGGGACAGGGGGCACTGAAGCTTTCTTT. Translation: CASSFHGTGGTEAFF.

V is TRBV19 and J is TRBJ2-2, with 8 bases aligning to TRBD1. The CDR3 spans 12 residues. V lost 10 bases to trimming and J lost 7 bases; unmatched junction nucleotides: 5. Germline CDR1 and CDR2: LNHDA and SQIVND (reference sequence). The DNA of the CDR3 is TGTGCCACAGGGGGCTTCGTCGGGGAGCTGTTTTTT. Translated: CATGGFVGELFF.

J is TRBJ2-7 and V is TRBV11-1, with 7 bases fitting TRBD2. The CDR3 is 12 amino acids. Germline V CDR1 and CDR2: SGHAT, FQDESV (reference sequence). The V and J ends lost 2 bases and 7 bases, in that order; junction bases with no gene match: 2. DNA for the CDR3: TGTGCCAGCAGCTTAATGGGAGGGGAGCAGTACTTC. This sequence encodes CASSLMGGEQYF.

This clone was counted a few times. The chain joins TRBV4-1 to TRBJ2-5; the D gene is possibly TRBD2 (6 bases). Germline V gene sequence: CDR1 MGHRA, CDR2 YSYEKL. The CDR3 length is 12 residues. Trimming shortened V by 4 bases and J by 6 bases, and 9 bases separated the two germline ends. The chain's CDR3 is CASSPTRKTQYF. CDR3 DNA sequence: TGCGCCAGCAGCCCGACTAGAAAGACCCAGTACTTC.

A few counts support this clone. Distinct nucleotide sequences in the sample also encode this CDR3. The chain couples TRBV28 to TRBJ2-7; no clear D gene. The V gene's germline CDR1 is MDHEN and CDR2 SYDVKM. CDR3 length: 12 residues. Between the trimmed V and J ends, which lost 5 bases and 3 bases, there was a span of 8 bases. The CDR3, as DNA: TGTGCCAGCAGTAAATCTTTCTACGAGCAGTACGTC. This codes for CASSKSFYEQYV.

The rearrangement joins TRBV6-5 to TRBJ1-1; a weak D match, TRBD1 (6 bases). With 0 bases removed from V and 6 bases from J, the gap between germline ends came to 11 bases. The CDR3 is 14 amino acids. Per the germline V gene, CDR1 is MNHEY and CDR2 is SVGAGI. In nucleotides, the CDR3 is TGTGCCAGCAGTTACTCGGGGGGCGAGGCTGAAGCTTTCTTT. It specifies CASSYSGGEAEAFF.

The chain employs TRBV21-1 and TRBJ2-7; the table's D call, TRBD2, was not checked against the DNA. TRBV21-1 is shown as a pseudogene. This CDR3 region has 10 residues. In nucleotides, the CDR3 is TGTGCCAGCAGCGAGGCGGGACAGTACTTC. Protein sequence: CASSEAGQYF.